The 21 T cell receptor beta chains below all came from one sample that was sequenced in a study of CD8 T cells in ankylosing spondylitis. Regarding the study as a whole: A TCR beta motif of several highly homologous variants seemed to mark ankylosing spondylitis blood.

MiXCR, run by TCRdb on the 5' RACE reads, gives a single entry per CDR3 protein. The profile covers 700,000 to 850,000 distinct CDR3 sequences, with approximately 12% appearing a single time and more than 0.5% taken by the ten largest. These receptors have no identified antigens. The sequenced material came from blood, either unsorted or a sorted T cell fraction (not recorded which). Source of these receptors: a male donor with ankylosing spondylitis.

CDR3: CASRTRPSNEQFF. CDR3 sequence (DNA): TGTGCCAGCCGGACACGGCCATCGAATGAGCAGTTCTTC. The chain has TRBV28 and TRBJ2-1; tentative D call: TRBD1 (5 bases). The CDR3 loop spans 13 amino acids. V was trimmed by 8 bases and J by 7 bases, leaving 15 bases between them. Germline CDR1 MDHEN, CDR2 SYDVKM.

This clonotype was detected many times. The chain combines TRBV29-1 with TRBJ1-1; D ambiguous. The CDR3 extends over 11 amino acids. The germline gives CDR1 SQVTM, CDR2 ANQGSEA. V was pared by 4 bases and J by 0 bases, with 3 bases between. CDR3 loop: CSVVMNTEAFF. CDR3 in DNA: TGCAGCGTTGTAATGAACACTGAAGCTTTCTTT.

V gene TRBV12-3 or TRBV12-4 combines with J gene TRBJ1-4, with a weak D call TRBD1 (6 bases). This CDR3 has 14 amino acids. The germline V and J ends were trimmed by 8 bases and 5 bases, with 15 bases remaining between them. The chain's CDR3 is CASGLQGGNEKLFF. The CDR3 nucleotides read TGTGCCAGCGGACTACAGGGTGGGAATGAAAAACTGTTTTTT.

This clonotype turned up a few times. As DNA, the CDR3 is TGTGCCAGCAGTGGCCGACTAGCGGGGCCCTCCTACAATGAGCAGTTCTTC. The encoded protein is CASSGRLAGPSYNEQFF. This chain connects TRBV28 to TRBJ2-1; TRBD2 agrees at 11 bases. Germline trimming cut 5 bases from V and 0 bases from J; bases unmatched to any gene: 6. The CDR3 spans 17 residues. The germline V gene has CDR1 MDHEN and CDR2 SYDVKM.

CDR3 DNA: TGCGCCAGCAATGTAGCGGGAGGGCCGGGAGAGACCCAGTACTTC. Its translation is CASNVAGGPGETQYF. V is TRBV10-2 and J is TRBJ2-5; 11 bases fit TRBD2. Germline V gives CDR1 WSHSY, CDR2 SAAADI. CDR3 length: 15 residues. J gave up 4 bases and V 7 bases, and 8 bases lay outside the gene matches.

This clonotype was observed a few times. V usage is TRBV21-1 and J usage is TRBJ1-2; TRBD1 reflects the table's D call only, with no check against the DNA. TRBV21-1 represents a pseudogene. The CDR3 spans 14 residues. The CDR3 DNA reads TGTGCCAGCAGCAAAGCAACAGGGATTAACGGCTACACCTTC. It is translated as CASSKATGINGYTF.

This sequence joins TRBV5-6 and TRBJ1-2; 8 bases match TRBD1. The germline gives CDR1 SGHDT, CDR2 YYEEEE. The CDR3 runs 14 residues. V dropped 5 bases and J dropped 6; count of bases not matched to a gene: 9. The CDR3 loop is CASSPGTGLHGYTF. CDR3 DNA: TGTGCCAGCAGTCCCGGGACAGGATTGCATGGCTACACCTTC.

This clonotype has just a few counts. J is TRBJ2-1 and V is TRBV10-3; 15 positions match TRBD2. The CDR3 spans 16 residues. The V segment lost 4 bases and the J segment 5 bases; nucleotides outside the gene matches: 3. Germline V lookup: CDR1 ENHRY, CDR2 SYGVKD. CDR3 residues: CAISGTSGRADNEQFF. The CDR3 nucleotides read TGTGCCATCAGTGGGACTAGCGGGAGGGCAGACAATGAGCAGTTCTTC.

This chain uses TRBV12-3 or TRBV12-4 with TRBJ2-7; 7 bases map to TRBD1. This CDR3 contains 15 residues. J gave up 0 bases and V 3 bases, and 5 bases lay outside the gene matches. The CDR3 DNA sequence: TGTGCCAGCAGTTTTTCGGGGACAGTCTCCTACGAGCAGTACTTC. Protein sequence: CASSFSGTVSYEQYF.

In this sample, this clonotype turned up a few times. The genes are TRBV6-5 and TRBJ2-1, with a tentative D call TRBD2 (6 bases). Germline lookup yields CDR1 MNHEY and CDR2 SVGAGI. This CDR3 comprises 18 residues. V was trimmed by 4 bases and J by 0 bases, leaving 19 bases between them. The CDR3 DNA sequence: TGTGCCAGCAGTTCCCTCCGTCTTGGGAGGAACTCCTACAATGAGCAGTTCTTC. Protein sequence: CASSSLRLGRNSYNEQFF.

The J gene is TRBJ1-5, the V gene TRBV30; possible D gene TRBD1, 5 bases. The CDR3 length is 14 residues. From germline, CDR1 is GTSNPN and CDR2 SVGIG (reference sequence). V was pared by 0 bases and J by 7 bases, with 13 bases between. This CDR3 is CAWSVGPGGQPQHF. The CDR3 DNA sequence: TGTGCCTGGAGTGTGGGGCCCGGGGGACAGCCCCAGCATTTT.

This clonotype was recorded a few times. The chain has TRBV29-1 and TRBJ1-1; unclear D gene. With 7 bases removed from V and 10 bases from J, the gap between germline ends came to 13 bases. The CDR3 loop spans 10 amino acids. The germline gives CDR1 SQVTM, CDR2 ANQGSEA. DNA of the CDR3: TGCAGCGCGGCGGGTCGTGGAGCTTTCTTT. Its translation is CSAAGRGAFF.

The V and J genes are TRBV5-1 and TRBJ1-1; possible D gene TRBD1, 5 bases. The CDR3 loop spans 14 amino acids. V lost 2 bases, J lost 1 base, and 9 bases lay in between. Germline V CDR1 and CDR2: SGHRS, YFSETQ. The CDR3 loop reads CASSLDTGNTEAFF. As DNA, the CDR3 is TGCGCCAGCAGCTTAGATACAGGGAACACTGAAGCTTTCTTT.

This clonotype was detected only a few times. J is TRBJ1-2 and V is TRBV28, with a tentative D call TRBD1 (5 bases). Germline CDR1 is MDHEN and CDR2 is SYDVKM. The CDR3 extends over 15 amino acids. V was shortened by 3 bases and J by 3 bases, with 14 bases between the two germline ends. The CDR3 region has the DNA TGTGCCAGCAGTTTGGAAGGCAGGGCTGACTATGGCTACACCTTC. Residues: CASSLEGRADYGYTF.

This sequence joins TRBV5-1 and TRBJ1-4, with 8 positions matching TRBD1. V shed 3 bases and J 7 bases; nucleotides not matched to a gene: 8. CDR3 length: 15 amino acids. Germline V gene data show CDR1 as SGHRS and CDR2 as YFSETQ. CDR3 amino acids: CASSWAGTGGEKLFF. CDR3 coding DNA: TGCGCCAGCAGCTGGGCCGGGACAGGCGGTGAAAAACTGTTTTTT.

The chain recombines TRBV20-1 with TRBJ2-2; D possibly corresponds to TRBD2 (5 bases). The V end lost 2 bases, the J end lost 0 bases, and 13 bases lay between the germline ends. The CDR3 length is 16 residues. The germline V gene encodes CDR1 DFQATT and CDR2 SNEGSKA (reference sequence). The CDR3 loop reads CSARQRTGSNTGELFF. As DNA, the CDR3 is TGCAGTGCTAGACAGCGTACGGGGTCGAACACCGGGGAGCTGTTTTTT.

The V and J genes are TRBV5-8 and TRBJ2-7; either TRBD1 or TRBD2 may fit D (5 bases each). V lost 0 bases and J 3 bases, leaving 13 bases between the germline ends. Germline CDR1 and CDR2: SGHTS and YDEGEE. This CDR3 has 15 amino acids. CDR3: CASSLGGTVGYEQYF. The CDR3 DNA is TGTGCCAGCAGCTTGGGTGGGACCGTCGGCTACGAGCAGTACTTC.

This clonotype was recorded at least ten times. The chain links TRBV7-2 to TRBJ2-7, with a weak D call TRBD1 (6 bases). V was shortened by 5 bases and J by 2 bases, with 13 bases between the two germline ends. CDR1 is SGHTA and CDR2 is FQGNSA in the germline V gene. The CDR3 totals 14 residues. CDR3 coding DNA: TGTGCCAGCAGCCCACGACAGGTCACCTACGAGCAGTACTTC. It is translated as CASSPRQVTYEQYF.

In this sample, this clonotype turned up many times. The CDR3 protein is CSASSRSTQHF. CDR3 nucleotide sequence: TGCAGTGCTAGTTCGAGGTCGACCCAGCATTTT. V is TRBV20-1 and J is TRBJ1-5; D not certain. The germline gives CDR1 DFQATT, CDR2 SNEGSKA (reference sequence). Trimming took off 3 bases at V and 11 bases at J, with 11 bases between the two ends. The CDR3 has 11 amino acids.

The V call is TRBV9, the J call TRBJ2-2; a possible D gene is TRBD2 (5 bases). The V end lost 2 bases, the J end lost 1 base, and 12 bases lay between the germline ends. The germline V gene has CDR1 SGDLS and CDR2 YYNGEE. The length of the CDR3 is 16 residues. The CDR3 region is CASSVSTRQNTGELFF. Written as DNA, the CDR3 is TGTGCCAGCAGCGTCTCTACTAGACAGAACACCGGGGAGCTGTTTTTT.

The chain links TRBV20-1 to TRBJ2-5; TRBD2 agrees at 10 bases. The CDR3 sequence is 14 residues long. The ends lost 1 base at V and 4 bases at J; junction bases unmatched: 3. Germline CDR1 and CDR2: DFQATT and SNEGSKA (reference sequence). The CDR3 protein is CSARASGSGETQYF. The CDR3 nucleotides are TGCAGTGCTAGAGCTAGCGGGAGTGGAGAGACCCAGTACTTC.